The T cell receptor beta chain under discussion was sequenced for a study of T cells in Graves' hyperthyroidism and ophthalmopathy. A patient was excluded if there was uncontrolled infection, other autoimmune disease, pregnancy or lactation. It was RNA transcripts that yielded the amplified TCR beta CDR3 regions. HTBI primers were employed in a first-round RT-PCR of the TCR CDR3. Each CDR3 protein is one row after TCRdb ran MiXCR on the multiplex PCR reads. The sample holds approximately 620,000 distinct CDR3 sequences; roughly 16% are singletons and the top ten take roughly 3%. This clonotype was observed at least ten times. Its target is unknown. Regarding the study as a whole: Blood also carried most thyroid clonotypes expanded above 0.001. Model output signaled ophthalmopathy a median roughly 6 months ahead of onset. Stable hyperthyroidism and ophthalmopathy were separated using 13 V-J signatures.

Material for sequencing was blood. This receptor was identified in a woman between 35 and 50 years old with Graves' ophthalmopathy.

This chain's CDR3 is CSASGGLRGNEQFF. The CDR3 DNA reads as TGCAGTGCTAGCGGGGGACTCCGAGGGAATGAGCAGTTCTTC. This chain uses TRBV20-1 with TRBJ2-1; perhaps TRBD2 as D (6 bases). V gave up 3 bases and J gave up 7 bases, with 16 bases separating them. The CDR3 contains 14 residues. The germline gives CDR1 DFQATT, CDR2 SNEGSKA (reference sequence).